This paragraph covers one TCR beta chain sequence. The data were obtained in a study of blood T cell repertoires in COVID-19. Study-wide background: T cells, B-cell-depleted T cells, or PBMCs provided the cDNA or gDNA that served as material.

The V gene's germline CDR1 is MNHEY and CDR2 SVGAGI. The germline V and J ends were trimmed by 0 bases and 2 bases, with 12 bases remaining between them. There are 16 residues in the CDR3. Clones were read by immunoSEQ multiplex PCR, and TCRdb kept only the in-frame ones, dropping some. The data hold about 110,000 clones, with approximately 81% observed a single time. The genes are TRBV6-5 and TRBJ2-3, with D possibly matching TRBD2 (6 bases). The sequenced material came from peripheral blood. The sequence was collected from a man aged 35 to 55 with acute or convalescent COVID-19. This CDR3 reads CASSYSSRGTTDTQYF. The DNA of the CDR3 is TGTGCCAGCAGTTACTCGAGTCGGGGGACCACAGATACGCAGTATTTT.